The 3 T cell receptor beta chains listed next were all sequenced from one sample in a study of T cell repertoires in cytomegalovirus infection. A single record per CDR3 protein comes from TCRdb applying MiXCR to the reads. The sample carries 450,000 to 600,000 distinct CDR3 sequences, about 39% recorded once. Their antigens remain unidentified. Sequencing was performed on cultured PBMCs, taken from culture after CMV antigen stimulation. These receptors were obtained from a human donor in good health (CMV status not recorded). Some clones in this sample may be carry-over from other donors' samples.

This clonotype has just a few counts. The chain couples TRBV7-8 to TRBJ2-3, with 11 bases fitting TRBD1. This CDR3 contains 16 residues. Losses at the gene ends were 4 bases for V and 5 bases for J; bases not matched to a gene: 8. Germline loops: CDR1 SGHVS, CDR2 FQNEAQ. The DNA for the CDR3 is TGTGCCAGCAGCTACCGGGACAGGGGGAGTGTAGATACGCAGTATTTT. Translation gives CASSYRDRGSVDTQYF.

This clonotype was picked up one time. This chain links TRBV4-3 with TRBJ2-1; maybe TRBD2 (6 bases). Germline values: CDR1 LGHNA, CDR2 YSLEER. V dropped 1 base and J dropped 2 bases, with 21 bases sitting between them. The CDR3 has 19 amino acids. The CDR3 sequence: CASSQGFSLRGPPYNEQFF. The CDR3 region has the DNA TGCGCCAGCAGCCAAGGTTTCTCGTTGCGGGGACCCCCCTACAATGAGCAGTTCTTC.

The rearrangement uses TRBV7-2 and TRBJ2-2; possible D gene TRBD2, 6 bases. V was shortened by 7 bases and J by 7 bases, with 13 bases between the two germline ends. The CDR3 totals 13 residues. The V gene's germline CDR1 is SGHTA and CDR2 FQGNSA. The DNA of the CDR3 is TGTGCCAGCACGGGACTTCAAGGCGGGGAGCTGTTTTTT. Translating gives CASTGLQGGELFF.